Detailed here is one TCR beta chain. This clone was observed once. Its antigen target is currently unknown. There are no base qualities to consult, and no much larger clone falls within one base. For the CD8 naive samples, CD45RO-negative cells were positively selected for CCR7, yielding a CD45RA+CCR7+ population from which TemRA cells were excluded. The donors were healthy, HIV-negative adults with no recently reported acute infections or vaccinations. All donors were Caucasian adults living in Nashville, Tennessee, USA. Blood was collected by leukapheresis, and PBMCs were isolated by Ficoll-Histopaque density gradient centrifugation and then cryopreserved in liquid nitrogen vapor phase. Analytical flow cytometry was used to check the purity and quantity of each magnetically sorted T cell population. From each sorted fraction, genomic DNA was isolated and quantified by UV absorbance on a Nanodrop 2000c.

TCR CDR3 regions were amplified from genomic DNA by multiplex PCR using the deep immunoSEQ assay. Extracted genomic DNA from each cell subset was distributed evenly across all wells of several immunoSEQ 96-well plates, and each plate was treated as a replicate. For sorted subsets, each replicate PCR was loaded with about 200 ng genomic DNA, equivalent to 32,000 or so T cell genomes. Purified libraries were measured with a Qubit 3.0 fluorometer, size-checked on a Bioanalyzer 2100, and measured again with the KAPA Library Quantification kit. A separate single-read 150-cycle Illumina NextSeq 550 flow cell was used to sequence each immunoSEQ 96-well plate. The study's processing was this. The immunoSEQ output contained only junctional sequences without quality scores, so filtering could not match that applied to full-length reads. To assign V/J genes and CDR3, sequences were annotated against IMGT germline references using PyIR, a Python wrapper for IgBLAST v1.9. Reads were filtered out if the reads had weak V/J assignments (E-value above 1e-6), no CDR3, stop codons, out-of-frame junctions, or ambiguous translated residues. V3J clonotypes were defined as sequences sharing the same inferred V gene, J gene, and CDR3 amino acid sequence. Percentage overlap between repertoires was calculated by dividing the number of shared unique clonotypes by the size of the smaller repertoire. Richness of each repertoire was evaluated using RTK rarefaction, the Chao1 estimator, and Recon v2.1 estimates of unobserved clonotypes. Generation probabilities were computed with OLGA for all TCRbeta clonotypes obtained by the gDNA method from a few donors. This immuneACCESS table, as held by TCRdb, lists in-frame sequences with V and J called but not all clones. Of the missing ones, under half trace to an unresolved V gene in checked studies; the others have no known cause. From that table come the V and J calls and clone size; the DNA was used to work out D and trimming. Within this sample are hundreds of thousands of clones, with 90% to 95% of them counted one time only. Jointly, the top ten make up 20% to 30% of the sample.

The data were obtained in a study of shared clonotypes between healthy human individuals (dated by TCRdb to 2018 to 2020). Study-wide context: Three men and a couple of women, aged 18 to 49 years, made up the cohort. Each donor's leukapheresis produced roughly between roughly 0.9 and 9 billion PBMCs. For each donor, three plates each were used for CD4 naive and CD4 memory, two plates were used for CD8 naive, and one plate was used for CD8 memory. To estimate repertoire size and how much clonotypes are shared between individuals, the study performed deep sequencing of blood TCR repertoires from a few healthy adults. To increase sequencing depth and limit assay-specific biases, different laboratories used diverse techniques to prepare libraries and sequence TCR repertoires. The study at large found these results: Naive subsets generally had larger estimated clonotype richness than memory subsets. Higher generation probabilities were observed for clonotypes shared by all four sorted-subset donors than for non-shared clonotypes. Sampling was restricted to blood, and TCR repertoires in tissue are likely to differ from TCR repertoires in blood. Sharing across several donors was observed for approximately 5% of naive CD4, less than 4% of naive CD8, 2.3% of memory CD4, and around 0.4% of memory CD8 clonotypes. Based on pairwise subsampling, the degree of clonotype sharing among donors was expected to be affected by sequencing depth. Even with the large sequencing depth, rarefaction of the sorted-subset datasets indicated that sequencing was incomplete. Because the study included only a small number of donors, the genetic and exposure-history diversity represented was limited.

V drops 4 bases and J drops 3 bases, leaving 10 bases in between. From the cysteine through the phenylalanine, the CDR3 covers 13 amino acids. Just the 39-base CDR3 DNA is kept, in frame starting at base 1. The germline V gene encodes CDR1 MNHEY and CDR2 SMNVEV (reference sequence). Recombination joined TRBV27 with TRBJ2-7, with the D gene too uncertain to name. The specimen sequenced was naive CD8+ T cells sorted from blood. The label giving this sample's cell subset or site can be read as: CD45RA+CCR7+. The receptor comes from a man aged 25 to 40 in good health. Read as DNA, the sequence is TGTGCCAGCAGTTACGGGCACATCTACGAGCAGTACTTC. This codes for CASSYGHIYEQYF.